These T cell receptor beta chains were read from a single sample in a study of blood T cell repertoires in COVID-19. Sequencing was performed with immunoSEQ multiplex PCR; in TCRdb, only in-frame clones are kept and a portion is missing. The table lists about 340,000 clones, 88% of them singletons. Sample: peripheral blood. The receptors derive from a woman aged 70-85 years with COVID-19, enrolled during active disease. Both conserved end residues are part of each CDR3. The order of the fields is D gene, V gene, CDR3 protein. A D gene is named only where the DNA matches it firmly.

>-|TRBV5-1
CASSLIPYEAGVTEAFF
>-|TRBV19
CASKRAAHTSYEQYF
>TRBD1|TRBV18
CASSSGQGVYGYTF
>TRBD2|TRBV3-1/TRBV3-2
CASSQDVGGNETQYF
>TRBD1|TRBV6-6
CASSYTGTAYEQYF
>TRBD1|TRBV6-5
CASRGDRVVGNTIYF
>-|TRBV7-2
CASSLGQDYGYTF
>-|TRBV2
CASRRGESSYNEQFF
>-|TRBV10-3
CAISMKQDGLNTEAFF
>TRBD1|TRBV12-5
CASGLPTGTGYNEKLFF
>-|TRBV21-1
CASSKAGQGDEKLFF
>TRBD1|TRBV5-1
CASSLSGGQDTEAFF
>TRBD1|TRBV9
CASSVEGQALSGNTIYF
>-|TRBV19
CASSAGSGNTIYF
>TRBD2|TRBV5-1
CASSSGLAGDNEQFF
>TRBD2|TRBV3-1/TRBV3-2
CASTYRGLAGGNNEQFF
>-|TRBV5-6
CASSLVSGELFF
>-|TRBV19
CASSSRTDYGYTF
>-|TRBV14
CASSLGNSPLHF
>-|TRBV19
CASSPGQNQPQHF
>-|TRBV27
CASSRNTGELFF
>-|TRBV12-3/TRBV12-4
CASSLGGGKTQYF
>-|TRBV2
CASSSTGRTTEAFF
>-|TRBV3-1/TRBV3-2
CASSRTAKNPEAFF
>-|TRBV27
CASSLRGTGAQYEQYF
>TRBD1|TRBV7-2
CASSFQGTVNYGYTF
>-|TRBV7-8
CASGSGRARDEAFF
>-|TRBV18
CASSSVPRGTEAFF
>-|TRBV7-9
CAGGSPNTEAFF
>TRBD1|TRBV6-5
CASSRDRGEGNTIYF
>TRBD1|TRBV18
CASSPGRGQIGYTF
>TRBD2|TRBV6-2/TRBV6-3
CASSHQLGTSVGETQYF
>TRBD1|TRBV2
CASSEAGQAYTEAFF
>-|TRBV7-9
CASSGRLDSGNTIYF
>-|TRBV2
CASRPQGMNTEAFF
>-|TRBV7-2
CASSLAGGWSSYNEQFF
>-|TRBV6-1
CASSEAGRAAYGYTF
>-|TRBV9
CASSGGNTEAFF
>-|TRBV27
CASGSPGVHEKLFF
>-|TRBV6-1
CASSEAVGYTF
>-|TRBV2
CASITVRNTEAFF
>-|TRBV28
CASSSGTNYGYTF
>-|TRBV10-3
CAISEFAGYGTEAFF
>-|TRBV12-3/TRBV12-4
CASSTTRRETQYF
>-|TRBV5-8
CASSPYASRGIGYGYTF
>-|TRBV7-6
CASSPLSAGFSNEQFF
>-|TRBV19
CASSAPPDYGYTF
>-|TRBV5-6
CASRSLKGKSNQPQHF
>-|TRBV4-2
CASSQDDEGITEAFF
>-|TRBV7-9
CASSLRTQGEQYF
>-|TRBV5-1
CASSLMPSHENEQYF